Each of the 16 T cell receptor beta chains below was sequenced from the same sample in a study of tumor and adjacent non-tumor tissue in lung cancer. RNA was extracted from bulk tissue without any cell sorting. TCRbeta libraries were built with three rounds of nested PCR, modified from ARM-PCR. TCRdb reprocessed the multiplex PCR reads with MiXCR, giving one entry per CDR3 protein. Among 84,000 or so distinct CDR3 sequences listed, about 66% were seen once. Sequenced sample: lung tumor tissue. These receptors all stem from a man aged 65 to 79 with non-small cell lung cancer.

Comments on this clonotype: The conserved closing phenylalanine or tryptophan is absent in this CDR3, likely reflecting a read error. The chain uses TRBV11-2 and TRBJ2-1; tentatively, D is TRBD2 (5 bases). This CDR3 is 15 amino acids long. CDR1 and CDR2 (germline): SGHAT, FQNNGV. V was cut by 5 bases and J by 3 bases, with 14 bases left in between. The CDR3 loop reads CASSLSGSYYNEQFL. The CDR3 DNA reads TGTGCCAGCAGCCTAAGTGGGAGTTACTACAATGAGCAGTTCTTA.

In this sample, this clonotype turned up many times. V gene TRBV6-5 combines with J gene TRBJ1-5; D is perhaps TRBD1 (6 bases). Between the trimmed V and J ends, which lost 7 bases and 7 bases, there was a span of 17 bases. The germline gives CDR1 MNHEY, CDR2 SVGAGI. The CDR3 sequence is 14 residues long. The CDR3 region is CASKTQQGRQPQHF. The CDR3 DNA reads as TGTGCCAGCAAAACTCAACAGGGACGGCAGCCCCAGCATTTT.

To note about this clonotype: At one of its ends the junction is not consistent with the germline gene, which may arise from a read error. The genes are TRBV5-4 and TRBJ2-1; 7 bases are a match to TRBD2. The CDR3 runs to 15 residues. Germline V gene data show CDR1 as SGHNT and CDR2 as YYREEE (reference sequence). The CDR3 DNA reads TGTGTCAGCACCCGGACTAGGAGCCCCAACAATGAGCAGTTCTTC. It encodes CVSTRTRSPNNEQFF.

Note on this clonotype: The junction and the germline gene differ at one end; a read error may be behind it. The chain uses TRBV11-3 and TRBJ2-5; D may be TRBD2 (6 bases). Per germline, CDR1 SGHNT and CDR2 YENEEA. This CDR3 comprises 13 residues. This chain's CDR3 is CASSGGLQEAQYF. CDR3 bases: TGTGCCAGCAGCGGAGGACTACAAGAGGCCCAGTACTTC.

This clonotype was recorded a few times. Compared with germline, one end of the junction differs, possibly owing to a read error. V usage is TRBV6-6 and J usage is TRBJ2-5; 7 bases align to TRBD2. The CDR3 totals 14 residues. Germline V lookup: CDR1 MNHNY, CDR2 SVGAGI (reference sequence). The CDR3 DNA follows: TGTGCCAGCACCCGGACTAGTGGGATAGAGACCAAGTACTTC. As protein: CASTRTSGIETKYF.

The V call is TRBV12-3 or TRBV12-4, the J call TRBJ2-1; D perhaps matches TRBD2 (6 bases). This CDR3 has 15 amino acids. CDR3 bases: TGTGTGAGCAGCACGGGACTCAGCTCCTACAATGAGCAGTTCTTC. The encoded protein is CVSSTGLSSYNEQFF.

This clonotype came up once. This may stem from a read error, because a much larger clone lies one nucleotide away. The CDR3 ends on some other residue instead of the conserved phenylalanine or tryptophan, so this is likely a read error. The chain couples TRBV11-2 to TRBJ2-7, with D possibly being TRBD1 (6 bases). Germline V lookup: CDR1 SGHAT, CDR2 FQNNGV. The CDR3 is 14 amino acids. The CDR3 here is CACSQGTGAYEQYY. The CDR3 DNA sequence: TGTGCCTGCAGTCAGGGGACCGGAGCCTACGAGCAGTACTAC.

The chain recombines TRBV6-1 with TRBJ2-5, with D possibly being TRBD1 (6 bases). Germline V gene data show CDR1 as MNHNS and CDR2 as SASEGT. This CDR3 is built from 13 residues. CDR3: CASLAGDGKTQYF. CDR3 in DNA: TGTGCGAGCTTGGCAGGGGATGGGAAGACCCAGTACTTC.

About this clonotype: The junction departs from germline at one end; a sequencing error may be responsible. The rearrangement links TRBV4-1 to TRBJ2-1; tentatively, D is TRBD1 (6 bases). The V gene's germline CDR1 is MGHRA and CDR2 YSYEKL. The CDR3 spans 17 residues. CDR3 DNA: TGCGCCAACAGCCAAGATGACCCGACAGGATCCTACAATGAGCAGTTCTTC. Residues: CANSQDDPTGSYNEQFF.

With regard to this clonotype: One end of the junction varies from germline; a read error may be responsible. For the CDR3, the DNA is TGTGCCTGCAGCTTAGGGAAGGGCGGCACCTACATTGTGCAGTTCTTC. Protein: CACSLGKGGTYIVQFF. The chain recombines TRBV11-2 with TRBJ2-1; D remains unclear. This CDR3 comprises 16 residues. The germline gives CDR1 SGHAT, CDR2 FQNNGV.

This clonotype was detected only a few times. The chain carries TRBV7-9 and TRBJ2-2, with D unclear. The ends were cut back, 8 bases at V and 4 bases at J, with 11 bases in the middle. CDR1 SEHNR and CDR2 FQNEAQ come from the germline V gene (reference sequence). The CDR3 spans 13 residues. The CDR3 coding sequence is TGTGCCAGCCTACCCCTTGGCACCGGGGAGCTGTTTTTT. Its protein is CASLPLGTGELFF.

As for this clonotype: A much larger clone is a single base away; this may be a read error. CDR3: CASSPGHPTYTDTQYF. As DNA, the CDR3 is TGTGCCAGCAGCCCCGGACATCCTACGTACACAGATACGCAGTATTTT. The rearrangement uses TRBV6-9 and TRBJ2-3; D is possibly TRBD1 (5 bases). This CDR3 comprises 16 residues. The ends were cut back, 6 bases at V and 2 bases at J, with 18 bases in the middle. Germline V gives CDR1 MNHGY, CDR2 SVAAGI.

Points on this clonotype: One junction end does not reproduce the germline sequence, and a read error may be involved. The genes are TRBV20-1 and TRBJ1-4, with TRBD1 identical over 9 bases. Germline loops: CDR1 DFQATT, CDR2 SNEGSKA (reference sequence). The CDR3 length is 16 residues. The CDR3 region is CSARPTGGWTNEKLLF. In DNA, the CDR3 is TGCAGCGCTAGACCTACAGGGGGCTGGACTAATGAAAAACTGCTCTTT.

Of note for this clonotype: One end of the junction does not line up with germline, which may come from a read error. The chain links TRBV28 to TRBJ2-1; no definite D call. This CDR3 is built from 16 residues. CDR1 is MDHEN and CDR2 is SYDVKM in the germline V gene. Here the CDR3 reads CASSLFAEGSYNEQFF. The DNA of the CDR3 is TGTGCCAGTAGTTTATTTGCGGAAGGCTCCTACAATGAGCAGTTCTTC.

As concerns this clonotype: Its ends do not fully match the called genes, so a read error is possible. The chain has TRBV11-2 and TRBJ2-2, with TRBD1 matching over 8 bases. Looked up from germline, CDR1 is SGHAT and CDR2 is FQNNGV. The CDR3 is 12 amino acids. For the CDR3, the DNA is TGTGCCGGACAGGGTTCGACCCGGGAACTGTTTTTT. It encodes CAGQGSTRELFF.

A remark on this clonotype: At one boundary the junction diverges from the germline segment, which might be a read error. The V call is TRBV4-1, the J call TRBJ1-5, with TRBD1 matching 10 bases. The germline gives CDR1 MGHRA, CDR2 YSYEKL. CDR3 length equals 17 residues. The CDR3 loop is CTSSQDGYGTGEQPQHF. CDR3 nucleotide sequence: TGCACCAGTAGCCAAGATGGTTACGGGACAGGGGAACAGCCCCAGCACTTT.